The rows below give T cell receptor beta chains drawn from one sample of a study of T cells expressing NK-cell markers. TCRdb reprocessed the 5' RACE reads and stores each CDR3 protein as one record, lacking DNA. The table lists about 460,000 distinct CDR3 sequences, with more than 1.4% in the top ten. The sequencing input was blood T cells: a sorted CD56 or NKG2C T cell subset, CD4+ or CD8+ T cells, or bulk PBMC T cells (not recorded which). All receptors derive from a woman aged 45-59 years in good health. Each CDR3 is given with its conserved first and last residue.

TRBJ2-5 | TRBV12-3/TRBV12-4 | CASSSGRSQETQYF
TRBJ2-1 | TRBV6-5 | CASSPRTGGTNEQFF
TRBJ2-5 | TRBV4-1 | CASSRFGALQETQYF
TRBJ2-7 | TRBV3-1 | CASSPAGQGSWEQYF
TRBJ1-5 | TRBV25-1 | CASSEPEVVGNNQPQHF
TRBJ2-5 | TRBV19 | CASKELAGGKETQYF
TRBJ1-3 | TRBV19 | CASSFTSGGLAGNTIYF
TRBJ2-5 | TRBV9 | CASSVDGVRETQYF
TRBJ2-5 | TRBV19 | CASSIDVRAETQYF
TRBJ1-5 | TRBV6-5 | CASRSSGSGQPQHF
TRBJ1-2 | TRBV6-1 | CAIRRDGKGDYGYTF
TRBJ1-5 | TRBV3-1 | CASSQDPSRVQPQHF
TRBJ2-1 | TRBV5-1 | CASSLTGEYYNEQFF
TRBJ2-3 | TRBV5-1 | CASSSGRLGLAGGSDTQYF
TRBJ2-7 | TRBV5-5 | CASSSATYEQYF
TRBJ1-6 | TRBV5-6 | CASSLGVSYNSPLHF
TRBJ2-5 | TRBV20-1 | CSARGRPLLETQYF
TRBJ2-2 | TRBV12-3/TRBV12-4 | CASSFFLGRSTGELFF